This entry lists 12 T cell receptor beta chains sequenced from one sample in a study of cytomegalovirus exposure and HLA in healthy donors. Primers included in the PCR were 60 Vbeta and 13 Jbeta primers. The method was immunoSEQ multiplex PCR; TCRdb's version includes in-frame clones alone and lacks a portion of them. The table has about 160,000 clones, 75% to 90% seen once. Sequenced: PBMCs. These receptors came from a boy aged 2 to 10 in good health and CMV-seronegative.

In DNA, the CDR3 is TGTGCCAGCAGCTTGTATTTGCGGGAGGCCCGCAATGAGCAGTTCTTC. Translated, it gives CASSLYLREARNEQFF. The chain recombines TRBV5-8 with TRBJ2-1; 8 bases map to TRBD2. The J segment lost 6 bases and the V segment lost 1 base, leaving 9 bases of the junction unmatched. This CDR3 contains 16 residues. Per the germline V gene, CDR1 is SGHTS and CDR2 is YDEGEE.

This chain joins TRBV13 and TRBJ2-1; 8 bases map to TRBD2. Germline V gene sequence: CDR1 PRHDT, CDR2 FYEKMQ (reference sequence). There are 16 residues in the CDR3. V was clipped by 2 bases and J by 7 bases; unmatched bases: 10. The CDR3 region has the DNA TGTGCCAGCAGCTTATTTTCGGGGGGGCCCGAGAATGAGCAGTTCTTC. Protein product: CASSLFSGGPENEQFF.

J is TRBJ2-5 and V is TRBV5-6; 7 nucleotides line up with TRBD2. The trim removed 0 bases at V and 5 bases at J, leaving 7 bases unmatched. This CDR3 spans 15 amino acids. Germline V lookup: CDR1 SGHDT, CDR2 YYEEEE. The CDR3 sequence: CASSLEVTGGETQYF. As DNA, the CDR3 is TGTGCCAGCAGCTTGGAAGTGACCGGGGGGGAGACCCAGTACTTC. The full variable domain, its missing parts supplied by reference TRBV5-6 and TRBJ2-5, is DAGVTQSPTHLIKTRGQQVTLRCSPKSGHDTVSWYQQALGQGPQFIFQYYEEEERQRGNFPDRFSGHQFPNYSSELNVNALLLGDSALYLCASSLEVTGGETQYFGPGTRLLVL.

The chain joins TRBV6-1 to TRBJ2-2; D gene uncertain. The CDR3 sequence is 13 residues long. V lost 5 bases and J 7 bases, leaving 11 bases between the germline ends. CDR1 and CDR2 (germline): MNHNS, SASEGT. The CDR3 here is CASSPLGNGELFF. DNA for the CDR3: TGTGCCAGCAGTCCCCTAGGCAACGGGGAGCTGTTTTTT.

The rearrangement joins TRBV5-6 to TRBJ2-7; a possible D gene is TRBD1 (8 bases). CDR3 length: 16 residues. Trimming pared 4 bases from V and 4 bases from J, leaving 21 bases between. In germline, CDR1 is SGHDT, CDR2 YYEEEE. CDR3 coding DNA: TGTGCCAGCAGCCTCGCCGGGGGGACAGGAAGGTACGAGCAGTACGTC. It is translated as CASSLAGGTGRYEQYV.

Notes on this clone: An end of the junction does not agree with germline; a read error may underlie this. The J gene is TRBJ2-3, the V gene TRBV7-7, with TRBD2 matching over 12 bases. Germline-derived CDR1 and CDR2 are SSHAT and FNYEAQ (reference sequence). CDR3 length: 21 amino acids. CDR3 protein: CASSQPQASGRASLGTDTQYF. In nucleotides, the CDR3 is TGTGCTAGCAGCCAACCGCAGGCTAGCGGGAGGGCCAGTTTGGGCACAGATACGCAGTATTTT.

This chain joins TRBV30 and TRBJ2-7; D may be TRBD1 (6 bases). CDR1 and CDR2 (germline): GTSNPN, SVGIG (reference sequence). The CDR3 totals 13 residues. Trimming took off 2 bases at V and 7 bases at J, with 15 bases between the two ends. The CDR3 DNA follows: TGTGCCTGGAGTATTAGACAGGACTCGGAGCAGTACTTC. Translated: CAWSIRQDSEQYF.

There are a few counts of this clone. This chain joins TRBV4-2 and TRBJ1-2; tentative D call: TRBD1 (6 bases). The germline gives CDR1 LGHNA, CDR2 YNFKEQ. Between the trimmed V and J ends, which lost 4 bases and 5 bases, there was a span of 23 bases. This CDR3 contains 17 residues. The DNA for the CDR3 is TGTGCCAGCAGCCCAACCAATCCAAACCCAGGGGATTATGGCTACACCTTC. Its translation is CASSPTNPNPGDYGYTF.

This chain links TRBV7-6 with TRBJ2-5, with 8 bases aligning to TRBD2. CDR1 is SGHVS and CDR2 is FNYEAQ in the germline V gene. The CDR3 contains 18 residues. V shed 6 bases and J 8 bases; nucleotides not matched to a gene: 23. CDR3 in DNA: TGTGCCAGCAGTTTAATCGAGCTCCGGGGGGGCTCAGCCGAAACCCAGTACTTC. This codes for CASSLIELRGGSAETQYF.

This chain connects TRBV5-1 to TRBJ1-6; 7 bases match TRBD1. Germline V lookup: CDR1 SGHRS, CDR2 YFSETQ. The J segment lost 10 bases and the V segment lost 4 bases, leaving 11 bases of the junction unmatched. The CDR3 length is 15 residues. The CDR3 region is CASSPQEGARSPLHF. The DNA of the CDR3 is TGCGCCAGCAGCCCTCAGGAGGGGGCTCGGTCACCCCTCCACTTT.

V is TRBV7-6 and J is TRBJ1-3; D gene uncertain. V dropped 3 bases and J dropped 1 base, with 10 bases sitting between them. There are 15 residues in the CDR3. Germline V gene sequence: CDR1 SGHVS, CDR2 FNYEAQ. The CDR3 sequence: CASSLRYSSGNTIYF. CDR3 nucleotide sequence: TGTGCCAGCAGCTTGCGGTACTCGTCTGGAAACACCATATATTTT. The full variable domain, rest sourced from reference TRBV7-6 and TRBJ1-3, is GAGVSQSPRYKVTKRGQDVALRCDPISGHVSLYWYRQALGQGPEFLTYFNYEAQQDKSGLPNDRFSAERPEGSISTLTIQRTEQRDSAMYRCASSLRYSSGNTIYFGEGSWLTVV.

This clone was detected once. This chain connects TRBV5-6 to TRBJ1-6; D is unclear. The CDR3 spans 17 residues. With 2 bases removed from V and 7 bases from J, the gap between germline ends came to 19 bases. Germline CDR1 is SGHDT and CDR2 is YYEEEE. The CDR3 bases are TGTGCCAGCAGCTTCTCCACCCTGACAAGGCCCAATTCACCCCTCCACTTT. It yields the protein CASSFSTLTRPNSPLHF.